This TCR beta chain was sequenced during a study of control samples from healthy donors and cancer patients. Here immunoSEQ multiplex PCR was the method, and the copy in TCRdb shows in-frame clones only, minus some. The sample has 15,000 to 20,000 clones, just over 85% seen once. The ends lost 4 bases at V and 10 bases at J; junction bases unmatched: 5. Germline V CDR1 and CDR2: SGHTS, YDEGEE. CDR3 length: 12 amino acids. Material for sequencing was PBMCs. This receptor was identified in a woman in her seventies with colorectal cancer. The rearrangement uses TRBV5-8 and TRBJ2-3; 8 bases fit TRBD2. In nucleotides, the CDR3 is TGTGCCAGCAGCAAGAGGACTAGCTCGCAGTATTTT. Encoded protein: CASSKRTSSQYF.